This TCR beta chain was documented in a study of T cell changes during pregnancy in multiple sclerosis. Profiling relied on immunoSEQ multiplex PCR, and the TCRdb table lists in-frame clones only, not all of them. This sample has about 59,000 clones, with roughly 94% found just once. The germline V gene encodes CDR1 SQVTM and CDR2 ANQGSEA. Trimming removed 3 bases from V and 0 bases from J, with 17 bases in between. The CDR3 contains 16 residues. The chain joins TRBV29-1 to TRBJ1-1, with D unresolved. This sample comprised CD8+ T cells from peripheral blood mononuclear cells, obtained after pregnancy. This TCR derives from a female donor with multiple sclerosis, enrolled in a pregnancy study. The CDR3 DNA sequence: TGCAGCGTTGAGCTCACTGGGCAGACCATGAACACTGAAGCTTTCTTT. It yields the protein CSVELTGQTMNTEAFF.